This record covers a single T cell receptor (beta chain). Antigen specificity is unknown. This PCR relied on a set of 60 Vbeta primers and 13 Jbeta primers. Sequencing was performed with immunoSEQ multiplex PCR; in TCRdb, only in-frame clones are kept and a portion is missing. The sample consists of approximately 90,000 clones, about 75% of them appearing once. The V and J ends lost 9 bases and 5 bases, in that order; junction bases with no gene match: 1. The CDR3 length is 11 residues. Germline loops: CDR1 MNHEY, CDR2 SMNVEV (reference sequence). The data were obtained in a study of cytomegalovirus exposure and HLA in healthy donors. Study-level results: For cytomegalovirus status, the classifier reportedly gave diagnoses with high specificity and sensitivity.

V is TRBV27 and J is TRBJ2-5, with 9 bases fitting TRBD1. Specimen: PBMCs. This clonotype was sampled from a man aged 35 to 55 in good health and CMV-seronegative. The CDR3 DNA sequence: TGTGCCAGGACAGGGGGGGAGACCCAGTACTTC. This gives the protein CARTGGETQYF.